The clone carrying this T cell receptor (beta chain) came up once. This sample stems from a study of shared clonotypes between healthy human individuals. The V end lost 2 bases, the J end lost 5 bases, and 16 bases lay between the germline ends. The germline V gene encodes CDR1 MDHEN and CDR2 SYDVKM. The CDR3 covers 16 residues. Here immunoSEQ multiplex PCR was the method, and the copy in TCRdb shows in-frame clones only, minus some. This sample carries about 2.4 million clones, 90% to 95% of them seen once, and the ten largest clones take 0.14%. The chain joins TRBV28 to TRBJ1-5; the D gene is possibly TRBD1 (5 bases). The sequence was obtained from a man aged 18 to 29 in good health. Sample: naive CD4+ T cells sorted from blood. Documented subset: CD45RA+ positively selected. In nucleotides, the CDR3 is TGTGCCAGCAGTTTACTCCCCGCGGGGGTGGATCAGCCCCAGCATTTT. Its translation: CASSLLPAGVDQPQHF.